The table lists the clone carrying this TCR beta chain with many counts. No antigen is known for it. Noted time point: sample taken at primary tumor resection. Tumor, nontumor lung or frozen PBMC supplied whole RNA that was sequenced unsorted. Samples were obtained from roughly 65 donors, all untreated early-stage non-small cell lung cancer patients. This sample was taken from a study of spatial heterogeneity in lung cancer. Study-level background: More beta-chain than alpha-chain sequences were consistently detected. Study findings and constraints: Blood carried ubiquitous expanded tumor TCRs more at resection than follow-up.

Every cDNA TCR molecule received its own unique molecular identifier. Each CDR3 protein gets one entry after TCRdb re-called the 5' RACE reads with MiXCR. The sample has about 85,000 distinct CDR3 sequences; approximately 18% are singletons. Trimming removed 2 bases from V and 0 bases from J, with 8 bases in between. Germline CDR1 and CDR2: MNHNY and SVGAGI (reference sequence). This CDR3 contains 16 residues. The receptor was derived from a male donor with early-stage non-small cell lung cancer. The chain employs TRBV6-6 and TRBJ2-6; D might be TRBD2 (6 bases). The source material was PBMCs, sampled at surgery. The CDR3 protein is CASSYGRNSGANVLTF. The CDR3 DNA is TGTGCCAGCAGTTACGGGAGGAACTCTGGGGCCAACGTCCTGACTTTC.